These 29 T cell receptor beta chains were all obtained from the same sample, sequenced in a study of cytomegalovirus exposure and HLA in healthy donors. With 60 Vbeta and 13 Jbeta primers, the PCR was carried out. This table comes from immunoSEQ multiplex PCR, and its TCRdb copy is limited to in-frame clones, with some not included. Among 250,000 to 300,000 clones listed, just under 85% were seen once. The sample consisted of PBMCs. The source is a woman aged 40 to 50 in good health and CMV-seropositive.

This chain connects TRBV28 to TRBJ2-2; TRBD1 aligns across 12 bases. This CDR3 comprises 15 residues. Per germline, CDR1 MDHEN and CDR2 SYDVKM. J lost 9 bases, V lost 4 bases, and 6 bases had no gene match. The CDR3 loop reads CASSSAGQGARELFF. The CDR3 nucleotides read TGTGCCAGCAGTTCAGCGGGACAGGGGGCCCGGGAGCTGTTTTTT.

This chain uses TRBV27 with TRBJ2-7, with 12 bases matching TRBD2. Germline CDR1 and CDR2: MNHEY and SMNVEV (reference sequence). This CDR3 contains 14 residues. Trimming removed 8 bases from V and 4 bases from J; junction bases left unmatched: 6. The CDR3 region is CASRGLAGLYEQYF. As DNA, the CDR3 is TGTGCCAGCCGAGGACTAGCGGGACTGTACGAGCAGTACTTC.

This chain connects TRBV14 to TRBJ2-7, with D maybe TRBD1 (5 bases). Germline V gene lookup returns CDR1 SGHDN and CDR2 FVKESK. The CDR3 covers 14 residues. V was shortened by 4 bases and J by 7 bases, with 17 bases between the two germline ends. The CDR3 nucleotides are TGTGCCAGCAGCCCCTCCCGGACAATAGGAGAGCAGTACTTC. This translates into CASSPSRTIGEQYF.

This rearrangement joins TRBV9 to TRBJ1-1; D possibly corresponds to TRBD1 (5 bases). CDR3 length equals 15 residues. The V gene lost 0 bases and the J gene lost 4 bases, with 13 bases spanning the gap. CDR1 is SGDLS, CDR2 YYNGEE, per germline. The CDR3 spells CASSVVKGMGTEAFF. CDR3 in DNA: TGTGCCAGCAGCGTAGTGAAGGGGATGGGCACTGAAGCTTTCTTT.

V gene TRBV6-5 combines with J gene TRBJ2-2; tentative D call: TRBD1 (7 bases). Germline assignment: CDR1 MNHEY and CDR2 SVGAGI. V was cut by 6 bases and J by 3 bases, with 14 bases left in between. The CDR3 totals 15 residues. This CDR3 is CASSDRERDTGELFF. In DNA, the CDR3 is TGTGCCAGCAGCGACAGGGAGCGGGACACCGGGGAGCTGTTTTTT.

In its sample, this clone was seen once. The V call is TRBV10-3, the J call TRBJ2-5; no clear D gene. V lost 0 bases and J lost 1, with 9 bases in between. CDR3 length equals 15 residues. Germline loops: CDR1 ENHRY, CDR2 SYGVKD. CDR3 sequence: CAISESPGPQETQYF. The DNA for the CDR3 is TGTGCCATCAGTGAGTCCCCAGGTCCCCAAGAGACCCAGTACTTC.

The chain carries TRBV6-6 and TRBJ2-2; TRBD2 matches at 7 bases. CDR3 length equals 15 residues. V gave up 6 bases and J gave up 0 bases; unmatched junction bases: 4. Germline V gives CDR1 MNHNY, CDR2 SVGAGI (reference sequence). As DNA, the CDR3 is TGTGCCAGCAGCTTACTAGCGCCGAACACCGGGGAGCTGTTTTTT. Amino acid sequence: CASSLLAPNTGELFF.

The chain joins TRBV5-5 to TRBJ2-7, with D perhaps matching TRBD2 (5 bases). CDR3 length: 13 residues. In germline, CDR1 is SGHKS, CDR2 YYEKEE (reference sequence). Trimming shortened V by 0 bases and J by 7 bases, and 11 bases separated the two germline ends. The CDR3 DNA is TGTGCCAGCAGCTTGGACTCTAGCCTAGAGCAGTACTTC. Translating gives CASSLDSSLEQYF.

The rearrangement links TRBV7-2 to TRBJ1-1; no clear D. CDR1 and CDR2 from the germline V gene are SGHTA and FQGNSA. V lost 5 bases, J lost 0 bases, and 16 bases lay in between. The CDR3 covers 16 residues. CDR3 in amino acids: CASSPTQTNMNTEAFF. CDR3 nucleotide sequence: TGTGCCAGCAGCCCCACCCAAACTAACATGAACACTGAAGCTTTCTTT.

The chain links TRBV5-1 to TRBJ1-4; no clear D. The CDR3 consists of 14 residues. The V gene's germline CDR1 is SGHRS and CDR2 YFSETQ. Trimming left V 6 bases short and J 10 bases short, with 19 bases between. DNA for the CDR3: TGCGCCAGCAAGACCTCTGAGGGAACGGGAAAACTGTTTTTT. Protein: CASKTSEGTGKLFF.

The V and J genes are TRBV28 and TRBJ1-1, with D perhaps TRBD1 (6 bases). Trimming cost V 4 bases and J 7 bases, with 22 bases left between them. Germline lookup yields CDR1 MDHEN and CDR2 SYDVKM. The CDR3 is 16 amino acids. The DNA for the CDR3 is TGTGCCAGCAGTTCACCTACCCCGCTTCAGGGGAATGAAGCTTTCTTT. This sequence encodes CASSSPTPLQGNEAFF.

J is TRBJ2-2 and V is TRBV4-3, with D possibly being TRBD2 (6 bases). This CDR3 region has 16 residues. The germline V gene has CDR1 LGHNA and CDR2 YSLEER. V was clipped by 3 bases and J by 2 bases, with 13 bases between them. CDR3 bases: TGCGCCAGCAGCCAGTACGGGACTTCAAACACCGGGGAGCTGTTTTTT. Translating gives CASSQYGTSNTGELFF.

The rearrangement joins TRBV30 to TRBJ1-5; 11 bases align to TRBD1. This CDR3 region has 13 residues. The V segment lost 5 bases and the J segment 6 bases; nucleotides outside the gene matches: 3. Germline-derived CDR1 and CDR2 are GTSNPN and SVGIG (reference sequence). The CDR3 spells CAWRTGGGQPQHF. CDR3 coding DNA: TGTGCCTGGCGGACAGGGGGCGGTCAGCCCCAGCATTTT.

The rearrangement joins TRBV30 to TRBJ1-2; 9 bases agree with TRBD1. With V trimmed by 2 bases and J by 13 bases, 14 bases remained unmatched. CDR1 GTSNPN and CDR2 SVGIG come from the germline V gene (reference sequence). There are 14 residues in the CDR3. The CDR3 spells CAWSLMTGGTGPTF. The CDR3 DNA reads as TGTGCCTGGAGTCTTATGACAGGGGGTACCGGTCCCACCTTC. Supplemented by reference TRBV30 and TRBJ1-2, the full variable domain reads SQTIHQWPATLVQPVGSPLSLECTVEGTSNPNLYWYRQAAGRGLQLLFYSVGIGQISSEVPQNLSASRPQDRQFILSSKKLLLSDSGFYLCAWSLMTGGTGPTFGSGTRLTVV.

This chain uses TRBV4-1 with TRBJ2-1, with D perhaps TRBD1 (6 bases). Between the trimmed V and J ends, which lost 0 bases and 3 bases, there was a span of 12 bases. CDR1 MGHRA and CDR2 YSYEKL come from the germline V gene. The CDR3 covers 16 residues. The CDR3, as DNA: TGCGCCAGCAGCCAAGACGCAGGGGAGTTCTACAATGAGCAGTTCTTC. This sequence encodes CASSQDAGEFYNEQFF.

The V and J genes are TRBV28 and TRBJ1-5; a weak D match, TRBD1 (6 bases). The CDR3 covers 12 residues. The V end was cut by 8 bases, the J end by 10 bases, with 15 bases between. CDR1 and CDR2 from the germline V gene are MDHEN and SYDVKM. The CDR3 sequence is CASFARDNPQHF. CDR3 nucleotides: TGTGCCAGCTTCGCCAGGGACAACCCCCAGCATTTT.

The chain is built from TRBV30 and TRBJ1-4; D might be TRBD1 (5 bases). The CDR3 totals 17 residues. V lost 3 bases and J 4 bases, leaving 21 bases between the germline ends. Per germline, CDR1 GTSNPN and CDR2 SVGIG (reference sequence). The CDR3 region has the DNA TGTGCCTGGAGCGTATGGGGGGTTGGGGCCGATAATGAAAAACTGTTTTTT. The encoded protein is CAWSVWGVGADNEKLFF.

The genes are TRBV2 and TRBJ1-5; maybe TRBD1 (6 bases). V lost 4 bases to trimming and J lost 9 bases, with 19 bases between them. The germline V gene encodes CDR1 SNHLY and CDR2 FYNNEI. The CDR3 is made up of 15 amino acids. CDR3 bases: TGTGCCAGCAGTGCCGACAAACCAGGGGTTTGGCCCCAGCATTTT. Encoded protein: CASSADKPGVWPQHF. Drawing the rest from reference TRBV2 and TRBJ1-5, the complete variable domain is EPEVTQTPSHQVTQMGQEVILRCVPISNHLYFYWYRQILGQKVEFLVSFYNNEISEKSEIFDDQFSVERPDGSNFTLKIRSTKLEDSAMYFCASSADKPGVWPQHFGDGTRLSIL.

This clone was found a few times. The CDR3 nucleotides read TGTGCCAGCAGCCTAGAGATCGGGAACACTGAAGCTTTCTTT. This sequence encodes CASSLEIGNTEAFF. The rearrangement joins TRBV9 to TRBJ1-1; D remains ambiguous. V was shortened by 4 bases and J by 1 base, with 11 bases between the two germline ends. Germline V lookup: CDR1 SGDLS, CDR2 YYNGEE. This CDR3 contains 14 residues.

V usage is TRBV7-9 and J usage is TRBJ2-5, with TRBD2 matching over 7 bases. V was clipped by 7 bases and J by 5 bases; unmatched bases: 7. Germline CDR1 reads SEHNR; CDR2 reads FQNEAQ (reference sequence). The CDR3 has 13 residues. CDR3 bases: TGTGCCAGCACGCGGGAGTGGGCGGAGACCCAGTACTTC. Protein sequence: CASTREWAETQYF.

The rearrangement joins TRBV2 to TRBJ2-3; TRBD2 agrees at 15 bases. CDR3 length: 15 amino acids. In germline, CDR1 is SNHLY, CDR2 FYNNEI. V lost 5 bases, J lost 6 bases, and 3 bases stayed unmatched. The DNA for the CDR3 is TGTGCCAGCAGTTCCGGGACTAGCGGGAGGGATACGCAGTATTTT. Encoded protein: CASSSGTSGRDTQYF.

With respect to this clone: Additional DNA sequences in this sample encode the identical CDR3. This sequence joins TRBV7-6 and TRBJ2-1, with unresolved D. The CDR3 is 14 amino acids. V was shortened by 1 base and J by 0 bases, with 4 bases between the two germline ends. Germline-derived CDR1 and CDR2 are SGHVS and FNYEAQ. CDR3 sequence reads: CASSLGSSYNEQFF. As DNA, the CDR3 is TGTGCCAGCAGCTTAGGCAGCTCCTACAATGAGCAGTTCTTC.

With regard to this clone: The sample holds other DNA sequences that translate to the same CDR3. The chain is built from TRBV5-4 and TRBJ2-7; D may be TRBD2 (6 bases). Trimming cost V 4 bases and J 5 bases, with 16 bases left between them. Germline V CDR1 and CDR2: SGHNT, YYREEE (reference sequence). This CDR3 contains 14 residues. The CDR3: CASSPGGGLDEQYF. CDR3 nucleotide sequence: TGTGCCAGCAGCCCGGGCGGAGGGCTGGACGAGCAGTACTTC.

This sequence joins TRBV28 and TRBJ1-3; D is perhaps TRBD1 (6 bases). Looked up from germline, CDR1 is MDHEN and CDR2 is SYDVKM. The V gene lost 1 base and the J gene lost 0 bases, with 10 bases spanning the gap. The CDR3 extends over 16 amino acids. The CDR3 DNA reads TGTGCCAGCAGTTTATACAGGGTAGGCTCTGGAAACACCATATATTTT. As protein: CASSLYRVGSGNTIYF.

This clone occurred once. The chain couples TRBV6-5 to TRBJ2-1, with 13 nucleotides matching TRBD2. Trimming cost V 2 bases and J 7 bases; bases outside gene matches: 2. CDR1 is MNHEY, CDR2 SVGAGI, per germline. The CDR3 has 15 residues. Here the CDR3 reads CASSYGLAGENEQFF. The CDR3 DNA reads TGTGCCAGCAGTTACGGACTAGCGGGAGAGAATGAGCAGTTCTTC.

The chain has TRBV4-3 and TRBJ1-4; D possibly corresponds to TRBD1 (5 bases). Germline V gives CDR1 LGHNA, CDR2 YSLEER. This CDR3 region has 17 residues. V gave up 0 bases and J gave up 8 bases, with 19 bases separating them. In DNA form, the CDR3 reads TGCGCCAGCAGCCAAGATAGGGGAACATCCACAGGAGAAAAACTGTTTTTT. Amino acid sequence: CASSQDRGTSTGEKLFF.

V and J are TRBV9 and TRBJ1-2; 9 bases are a match to TRBD1. Germline V CDR1 and CDR2: SGDLS, YYNGEE. CDR3 length: 18 amino acids. The V segment lost 3 bases and the J segment 7 bases; nucleotides outside the gene matches: 19. CDR3 loop: CASSEGPQGAVTYFGYTF. CDR3 nucleotide sequence: TGTGCCAGCAGCGAGGGGCCACAGGGGGCTGTGACATATTTTGGCTACACCTTC.

The CDR3 bases are TGTGCCAGCAGCTTATACAGGGGGGACTATGGCTACACCTTC. Its protein is CASSLYRGDYGYTF. This chain uses TRBV7-8 with TRBJ1-2, with 8 bases fitting TRBD1. The CDR3 sequence is 14 residues long. With 2 bases clipped from V and 3 bases from J, the junction kept 2 bases outside the gene matches. Germline V gives CDR1 SGHVS, CDR2 FQNEAQ.

The genes are TRBV9 and TRBJ1-5; no clear D. Trimming removed 0 bases at V and 6 bases at J, with 7 bases between. This CDR3 is built from 13 residues. Germline values: CDR1 SGDLS, CDR2 YYNGEE. The CDR3 DNA reads as TGTGCCAGCAGCGTAGGGGAGGTTCAGCCCCAGCATTTT. This gives the protein CASSVGEVQPQHF.